This T cell receptor (beta chain) was captured by sequencing in a study of OX40 agonist ivuxolimab in advanced cancers. Regarding this clone: Antigen unknown.

Repertoires were generated with immunoSEQ multiplex PCR, while TCRdb's copy carries only in-frame clones and drops some. This table holds approximately 50,000 clones, 84% found once. It was autoimmune disease history or systemic immunosuppression that excluded patients. Whole-study results and caveats: Relative to CD4+ cells, CD8+ T cells on average had more expanded clones.

The sample in question was CD4+ or CD8+ T cells sorted from blood, obtained in a trial of the OX40 agonist ivuxolimab. The sequence was obtained from an adult with an advanced solid tumor such as melanoma, head and neck, liver or kidney cancer.

CDR3 amino acids: CASNKGPNYGYTF. CDR3 bases: TGTGCCAGCAATAAAGGGCCCAACTATGGCTACACCTTC. The genes are TRBV2 and TRBJ1-2; D gene ambiguous. Trimming took 7 bases from V and 2 from J, leaving 11 bases between them. This CDR3 spans 13 amino acids. The germline CDR1 and CDR2 sequences are SNHLY and FYNNEI. Full variable domain (rest looked up from reference TRBV2 and TRBJ1-2): EPEVTQTPSHQVTQMGQEVILRCVPISNHLYFYWYRQILGQKVEFLVSFYNNEISEKSEIFDDQFSVERPDGSNFTLKIRSTKLEDSAMYFCASNKGPNYGYTFGSGTRLTVV.